The text below deals with one T cell receptor (beta chain). Other DNA sequences in this specimen translate into the identical CDR3. Using immunoSEQ multiplex PCR, the repertoire was profiled, and TCRdb retains in-frame clones only, with some absent. The table records about 380,000 clones, 83% of them present only once. Treatment: around 19 received Ad26.COV2.S at low or high dose, single or two shots; about 5 received placebo; per-sample allocation not given. The samples date from day 63 after the first vaccine or placebo injection. This entry is derived from a study of Ad26.COV2.S vaccination and SARS-CoV-2 variants. The V and J ends lost 2 bases and 0 bases respectively, with 7 bases between them. CDR1 is MNHEY, CDR2 SMNVEV, per germline (reference sequence). The CDR3 has 14 amino acids.

The specimen comprised peripheral blood, sampled in a trial of Ad26.COV2.S vaccine versus placebo. The V call is TRBV27, the J call TRBJ1-1; D is uncertain. The TCR was taken from a person aged 18 to 59 who received the Ad26.COV2.S COVID-19 vaccine or a placebo. CDR3 sequence reads: CASSLTPMNTEAFF. DNA for the CDR3: TGTGCCAGCAGTTTAACCCCCATGAACACTGAAGCTTTCTTT.